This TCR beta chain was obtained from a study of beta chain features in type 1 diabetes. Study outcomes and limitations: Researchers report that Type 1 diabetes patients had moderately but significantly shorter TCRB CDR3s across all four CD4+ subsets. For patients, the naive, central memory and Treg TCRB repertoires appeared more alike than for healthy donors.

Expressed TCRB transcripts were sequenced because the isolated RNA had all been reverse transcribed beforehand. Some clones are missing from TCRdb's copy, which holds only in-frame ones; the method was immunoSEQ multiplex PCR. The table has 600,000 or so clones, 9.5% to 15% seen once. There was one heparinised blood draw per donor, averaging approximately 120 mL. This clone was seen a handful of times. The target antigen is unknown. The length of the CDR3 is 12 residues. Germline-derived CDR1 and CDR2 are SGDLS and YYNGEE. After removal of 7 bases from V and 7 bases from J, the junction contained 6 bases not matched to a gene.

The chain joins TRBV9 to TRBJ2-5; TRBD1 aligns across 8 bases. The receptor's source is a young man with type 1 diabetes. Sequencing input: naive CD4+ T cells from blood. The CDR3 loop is CASGGTGATQYF. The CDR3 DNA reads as TGTGCCAGCGGCGGGACAGGTGCGACCCAGTACTTC.